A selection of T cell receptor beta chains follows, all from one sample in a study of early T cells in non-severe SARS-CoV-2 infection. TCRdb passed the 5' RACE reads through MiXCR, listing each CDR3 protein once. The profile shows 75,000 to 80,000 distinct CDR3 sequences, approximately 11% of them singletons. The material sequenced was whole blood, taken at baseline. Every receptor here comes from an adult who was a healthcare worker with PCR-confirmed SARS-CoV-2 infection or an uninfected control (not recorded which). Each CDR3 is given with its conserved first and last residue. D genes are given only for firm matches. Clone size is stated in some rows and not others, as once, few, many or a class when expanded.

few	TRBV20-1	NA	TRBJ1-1	CSARDRGEIEAFF	TGCAGTGCTAGAGATAGGGGGGAAATAGAAGCTTTCTTT
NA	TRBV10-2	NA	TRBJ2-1	CASSRSANSYNEQFF	TGCGCCAGCAGTAGAAGCGCGAACTCCTACAATGAGCAGTTCTTC
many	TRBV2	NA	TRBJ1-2	CASSTDGQYGYTF	TGTGCCAGCAGTACGGACGGGCAATATGGCTACACCTTC
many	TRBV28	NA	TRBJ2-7	CASSLGPWDEQYF	TGTGCCAGCAGTTTAGGCCCATGGGACGAGCAGTACTTC
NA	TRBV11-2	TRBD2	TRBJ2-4	CASSLDRGLVLAKNIQYF	TGTGCCAGCAGCTTAGATCGGGGACTAGTCTTAGCCAAAAACATTCAGTACTTC
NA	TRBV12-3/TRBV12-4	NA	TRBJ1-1	CASSGIPMNTEAFF	TGTGCCTCTAGCGGGATCCCTATGAACACTGAAGCTTTCTTT
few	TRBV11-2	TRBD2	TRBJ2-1	CASSLGGAGVYNEQFF	TGTGCCAGCAGCTTAGGAGGAGCGGGGGTTTACAATGAGCAGTTCTTC
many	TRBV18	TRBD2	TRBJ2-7	CASSPAGGNYEQYF	TGTGCCAGCTCACCGGCGGGGGGAAACTACGAGCAGTACTTC
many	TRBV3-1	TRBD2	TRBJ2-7	CASSQFSGGAYEQYF	TGTGCCAGCAGCCAATTTTCCGGGGGGGCCTACGAGCAGTACTTC
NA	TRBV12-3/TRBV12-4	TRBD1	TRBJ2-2	CASSPGQRNTGELFF	TGTGCCAGCAGTCCGGGACAGAGGAACACCGGGGAGCTGTTTTTT
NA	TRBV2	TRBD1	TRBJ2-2	CASSRDRTGELFF	TGTGCCAGCAGTCGGGACAGAACCGGGGAGCTGTTTTTT
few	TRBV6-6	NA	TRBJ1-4	CASSTNRAGEKLFF	TGTGCCAGCAGCACGAACAGGGCGGGAGAAAAACTGTTTTTT
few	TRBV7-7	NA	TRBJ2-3	CASSYGGPLDTQYF	TGTGCCAGCAGCTACGGCGGCCCCCTAGATACGCAGTATTTT
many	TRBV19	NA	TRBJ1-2	CASSIDRRRQTGLHYGYTF	TGTGCCAGTAGTATAGATCGACGGAGGCAAACCGGACTACACTATGGCTACACCTTC
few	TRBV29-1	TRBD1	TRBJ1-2	CSVSGQGANANYGYTF	TGCAGCGTTAGTGGACAGGGGGCGAACGCTAACTATGGCTACACCTTC
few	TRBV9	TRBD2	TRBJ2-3	CASSSPPGTSGGAGSDTQYF	TGTGCCAGCAGCTCACCCCCCGGGACTAGCGGGGGGGCGGGGTCAGATACGCAGTATTTT